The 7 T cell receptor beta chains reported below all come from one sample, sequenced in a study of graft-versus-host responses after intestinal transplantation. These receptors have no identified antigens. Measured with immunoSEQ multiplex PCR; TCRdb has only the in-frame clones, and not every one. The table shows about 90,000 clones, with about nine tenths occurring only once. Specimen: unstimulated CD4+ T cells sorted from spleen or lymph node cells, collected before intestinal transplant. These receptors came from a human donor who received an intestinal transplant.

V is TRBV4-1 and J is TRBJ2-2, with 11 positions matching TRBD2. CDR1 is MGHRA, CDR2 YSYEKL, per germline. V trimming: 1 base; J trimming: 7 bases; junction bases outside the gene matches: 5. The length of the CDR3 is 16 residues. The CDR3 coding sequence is TGCGCCAGCAGCCAAGGACTAGCGGGACGAATCGGGGAGCTGTTTTTT. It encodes CASSQGLAGRIGELFF.

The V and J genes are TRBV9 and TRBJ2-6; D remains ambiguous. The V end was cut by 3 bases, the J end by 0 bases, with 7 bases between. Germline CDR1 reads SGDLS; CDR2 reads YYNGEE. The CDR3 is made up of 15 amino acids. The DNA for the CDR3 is TGTGCCAGCAGCGACATTTACTCTGGGGCCAACGTCCTGACTTTC. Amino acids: CASSDIYSGANVLTF.

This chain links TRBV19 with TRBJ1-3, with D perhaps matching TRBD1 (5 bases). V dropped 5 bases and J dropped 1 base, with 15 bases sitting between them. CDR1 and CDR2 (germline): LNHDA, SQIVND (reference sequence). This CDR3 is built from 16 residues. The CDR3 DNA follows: TGTGCCAGTAGTTTGGAAACAACAGGATCTGGAAACACCATATATTTT. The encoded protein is CASSLETTGSGNTIYF. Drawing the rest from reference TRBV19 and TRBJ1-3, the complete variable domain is DGGITQSPKYLFRKEGQNVTLSCEQNLNHDAMYWYRQDPGQGLRLIYYSQIVNDFQKGDIAEGYSVSREKKESFPLTVTSAQKNPTAFYLCASSLETTGSGNTIYFGEGSWLTVV.

CDR3 nucleotide sequence: TGTGCCAGCAGTGAGGGGGGCGGGAACTATGGCTACACCTTC. The encoded protein is CASSEGGGNYGYTF. The chain is built from TRBV2 and TRBJ1-2; D possibly corresponds to TRBD1 (6 bases). From germline, CDR1 is SNHLY and CDR2 FYNNEI. This CDR3 is built from 14 residues. V was pared by 3 bases and J by 2 bases, with 10 bases between.

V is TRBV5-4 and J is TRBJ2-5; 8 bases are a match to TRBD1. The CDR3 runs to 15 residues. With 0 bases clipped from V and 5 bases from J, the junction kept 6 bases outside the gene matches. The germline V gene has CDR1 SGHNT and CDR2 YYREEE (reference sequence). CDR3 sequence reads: CASSLGQGKGETQYF. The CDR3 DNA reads TGTGCCAGCAGCTTGGGACAGGGGAAGGGGGAGACCCAGTACTTC.

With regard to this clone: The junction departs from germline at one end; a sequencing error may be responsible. The CDR3 reads CASSQDRDRPSPF. The CDR3 coding sequence is TGTGCCAGCAGCCAAGACAGGGACCGGCCGTCCCCCTTC. The chain couples TRBV5-4 to TRBJ1-2, with 7 nucleotides matching TRBD1. Germline lookup yields CDR1 SGHNT and CDR2 YYREEE (reference sequence). The CDR3 contains 13 residues.

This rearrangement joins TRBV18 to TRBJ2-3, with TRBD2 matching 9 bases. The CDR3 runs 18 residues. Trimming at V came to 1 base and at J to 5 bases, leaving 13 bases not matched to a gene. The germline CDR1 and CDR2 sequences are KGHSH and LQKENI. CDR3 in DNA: TGTGCCAGCTCACCACTCGGAAGGCGGGAGGGCCTGGAAGATACGCAGTATTTT. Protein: CASSPLGRREGLEDTQYF.